Below, one T cell receptor beta chain is given with its context. The sample originates from a study of CD8+ T cells in alopecia areata. Extracted RNA was reverse transcribed, and the resulting cDNA served as sequencing template. Sequencing used immunoSEQ multiplex PCR; TCRdb keeps in-frame clones, though not all of them. The data contain around 120,000 clones, about 60% of them singletons. The length of the CDR3 is 14 residues. Germline CDR1 and CDR2: SGHTA and FQGNSA. The V end lost 1 base, the J end lost 8 bases, and 14 bases lay between the germline ends. Input material: CD4+ T cells sorted from blood. The chain employs TRBV7-2 and TRBJ1-2; D is undetermined. This receptor was taken from a human donor in good health. The CDR3 here is CASSLERTLRGYTF. The CDR3 DNA follows: TGTGCCAGCAGCTTAGAGCGTACTCTTCGGGGCTACACCTTC.